These T cell receptor beta chains were read from a single sample in a study of OX40 agonist ivuxolimab in advanced cancers. The protocol was immunoSEQ multiplex PCR, while the TCRdb copy is restricted to in-frame clones and leaves out a portion. Among 35,000 to 55,000 clones listed, roughly 80% were seen once. The material sequenced was CD4+ or CD8+ T cells sorted from blood, taken in a trial of the OX40 agonist ivuxolimab. The receptors stem from an adult with an advanced solid tumor such as melanoma, head and neck, liver or kidney cancer. The CDR3 runs from the conserved cysteine through the conserved F or W. A D gene is named only where the DNA matches it firmly. A row's size may be missing; if present it is once, few, many or a size class.

D,size,V,J,CDR3,DNA
.,.,TRBV7-2,TRBJ2-3,CASSFPDTQYF,TGTGCCAGCAGCTTCCCAGATACGCAGTATTTT
TRBD2,.,TRBV27,TRBJ2-3,CASSLSIPGLAGVTDTQYF,TGTGCCAGCAGTTTATCAATCCCGGGACTAGCGGGAGTGACAGATACGCAGTATTTT
.,.,TRBV28,TRBJ2-1,CARSQISGLRREFF,TGTGCCAGGTCTCAAATCAGCGGGCTTCGGAGGGAGTTCTTC
TRBD1,.,TRBV6-6,TRBJ2-7,CASRTGDRASYEQYF,TGTGCCAGCAGGACCGGGGACAGGGCCTCCTACGAGCAGTACTTC
TRBD1,.,TRBV5-4,TRBJ2-2,CASSLPRGTGELFF,TGTGCCAGCAGCTTGCCCAGGGGGACCGGGGAGCTGTTTTTT
.,.,TRBV25-1,TRBJ2-1,CASSEYWMAGRGNEQFF,TGTGCCAGCAGTGAATATTGGATGGCGGGAAGGGGCAATGAGCAGTTCTTC
.,once,TRBV9,TRBJ2-1,CASREGLEVGKQFF,TGTGCCAGCAGGGAGGGTTTGGAAGTTGGAAAGCAGTTCTTC
.,.,TRBV19,TRBJ2-3,CASSIEVGRASPRTSTDTQYF,TGTGCCAGTAGTATAGAGGTCGGGCGGGCCTCACCTAGAACCAGCACAGATACGCAGTATTTT
.,.,TRBV6-5,TRBJ1-1,CASRIQVNTEAFF,TGTGCCAGCAGAATACAGGTGAACACTGAAGCTTTCTTT
TRBD1,.,TRBV19,TRBJ2-4,CASGTVAKNIQYF,TGTGCCAGTGGGACAGTCGCCAAAAACATTCAGTACTTC
TRBD1,few,TRBV6-5,TRBJ2-7,CASSRSGDRTYEQYF,TGTGCCAGCAGTCGATCCGGGGACAGAACCTACGAGCAGTACTTC
.,.,TRBV9,TRBJ2-3,CASSPLQGEGRTDTQYF,TGTGCCAGCAGCCCCCTCCAGGGGGAGGGTAGAACAGATACGCAGTATTTT
TRBD2,.,TRBV29-1,TRBJ2-7,CSVRLAGDEQYF,TGCAGCGTTAGACTAGCGGGAGACGAGCAGTACTTC
TRBD1,once,TRBV6-5,TRBJ2-7,CASRQQGAVTYEQYF,TGTGCCAGCAGACAACAGGGGGCGGTAACCTACGAGCAGTACTTC
.,.,TRBV7-2,TRBJ2-7,CASSLVGSDPSYEQYF,TGTGCCAGCAGCTTAGTGGGGAGCGACCCCTCCTACGAGCAGTACTTC
TRBD1,.,TRBV5-5,TRBJ2-1,CASSLGQGAAYNEQFF,TGTGCCAGCAGCTTGGGGCAGGGGGCCGCCTACAATGAGCAGTTCTTC
TRBD1,.,TRBV9,TRBJ1-5,CASSPTGGAGQPQHF,TGTGCCAGCAGCCCGACAGGGGGCGCGGGTCAGCCCCAGCATTTT
.,.,TRBV29-1,TRBJ1-2,CSVADTHYGYTF,TGCAGCGTTGCCGACACGCACTATGGCTACACCTTC
.,.,TRBV20-1,TRBJ1-2,CSARDSEEYTF,TGCAGTGCTAGAGATTCGGAAGAATACACCTTC
TRBD2,.,TRBV6-5,TRBJ2-1,CASRDSGSRDNEQFF,TGTGCCAGCAGGGATAGCGGGAGCAGGGACAATGAGCAGTTCTTC
.,.,TRBV4-1,TRBJ2-2,CASSQGEVRTGELFF,TGCGCCAGCAGCCAAGGAGAGGTTCGGACCGGGGAGCTGTTTTTT
.,.,TRBV12-2,TRBJ1-1,CASRLASLRGPTLNTEAFF,TGTGCAAGTCGCTTAGCGAGCTTGAGGGGACCTACCCTGAACACTGAAGCTTTCTTT
.,.,TRBV30,TRBJ2-1,CAQRAPPNEQFF,TGTGCCCAACGAGCTCCCCCCAATGAGCAGTTCTTC
TRBD2,.,TRBV7-2,TRBJ2-7,CASSLPSGRRSEQYF,TGTGCCAGCAGCTTGCCTAGCGGGAGGCGGTCCGAGCAGTACTTC
TRBD1,.,TRBV9,TRBJ2-7,CASSATGISYEQYF,TGTGCCAGCAGCGCGACAGGGATCTCCTACGAGCAGTACTTC
.,.,TRBV21-1,TRBJ2-5,CASSPWTSGRANYQETQYF,TGTGCCAGCAGCCCATGGACTAGCGGGAGGGCCAACTATCAAGAGACCCAGTACTTC
.,.,TRBV21-1,TRBJ2-7,CASSRGGLPYEQYF,TGTGCCAGCTCTAGAGGGGGGCTCCCCTACGAGCAGTACTTC
.,.,TRBV30,TRBJ2-5,CAWRGASETQYF,TGTGCCTGGAGGGGGGCCAGCGAGACCCAGTACTTC
.,.,TRBV4-3,TRBJ1-2,CASSEANNYGYTF,TGCGCCAGCAGCGAAGCCAATAACTATGGCTACACCTTC
TRBD1,.,TRBV4-3,TRBJ1-2,CASSPGTAFPTYGYTF,TGCGCCAGCAGCCCCGGGACAGCCTTTCCTACCTATGGCTACACCTTC
TRBD1,.,TRBV4-1,TRBJ1-5,CASSQDPPSDRVAFQPQHF,TGCGCCAGCAGCCAAGATCCCCCGTCGGACAGGGTTGCGTTTCAGCCCCAGCATTTT
TRBD1,.,TRBV27,TRBJ1-3,CASRLTGALGNTIYF,TGTGCCAGCAGACTGACAGGGGCTCTCGGAAACACCATATATTTT
.,once,TRBV5-1,TRBJ2-1,CASSFATPMGRNEQFF,TGCGCCAGCAGCTTTGCGACCCCGATGGGCCGCAATGAGCAGTTCTTC
.,.,TRBV4-1,TRBJ2-4,CASSQGRAEPENIQYF,TGCGCCAGCAGCCAAGGACGGGCAGAACCTGAAAACATTCAGTACTTC
.,.,TRBV10-3,TRBJ2-1,CAISESQGRSEQFF,TGTGCCATCAGTGAGTCTCAGGGAAGGAGTGAGCAGTTCTTC
.,.,TRBV23-1,TRBJ2-5,CANPRRVQEVGTQYF,TGCGCCAACCCACGCCGGGTCCAGGAGGTTGGGACCCAGTACTTC
.,medium-sized,TRBV6-1,TRBJ1-2,CASSGPELNYGYTF,TGTGCCAGCAGTGGGCCAGAACTCAACTATGGCTACACCTTC
.,.,TRBV10-3,TRBJ2-3,CAISGAGNTDTQYF,TGTGCCATCAGTGGGGCGGGGAACACAGATACGCAGTATTTT
.,.,TRBV18,TRBJ2-7,CASSPRPGDSYEQYF,TGTGCCAGCTCACCACGGCCCGGGGATTCCTACGAGCAGTACTTC
.,.,TRBV19,TRBJ2-1,CASSTYAGSVKRDEQFF,TGTGCCAGTAGTACCTACGCAGGGTCCGTTAAACGTGATGAGCAGTTCTTC
.,.,TRBV7-2,TRBJ2-1,CASGNYNEQFF,TGTGCCAGCGGGAACTACAATGAGCAGTTCTTC
TRBD2,.,TRBV6-1,TRBJ2-1,CASSGGTISSYNEQFF,TGTGCCAGCAGTGGGGGGACTATCAGCTCCTACAATGAGCAGTTCTTC
TRBD2,.,TRBV6-5,TRBJ2-7,CASRGGTSGILEQYF,TGTGCCAGCAGGGGGGGGACTAGCGGGATCCTCGAGCAGTACTTC
.,.,TRBV6-5,TRBJ1-1,CASSYLKGGLTEAFF,TGTGCCAGCAGTTATCTTAAGGGGGGGTTGACTGAAGCTTTCTTT
TRBD1,.,TRBV14,TRBJ2-7,CASSPSRDRNEQYF,TGTGCCAGCAGCCCCTCACGGGACAGGAACGAGCAGTACTTC
.,.,TRBV9,TRBJ2-5,CASSVAGEVQYF,TGTGCCAGCAGCGTAGCGGGAGAGGTCCAGTACTTC
.,once,TRBV4-1,TRBJ2-7,CASSTDSFYEQYF,TGCGCCAGCAGCACCGATAGTTTCTACGAGCAGTACTTC
TRBD1,.,TRBV25-1,TRBJ1-3,CASSPRQGSTSSGNTIYF,TGTGCCAGCAGTCCCCGACAGGGCTCCACCAGCTCTGGAAACACCATATATTTT
TRBD2,.,TRBV19,TRBJ2-1,CASSGRLAASSYNEQFF,TGTGCCAGTAGTGGGCGACTAGCGGCAAGCTCCTACAATGAGCAGTTCTTC
.,.,TRBV28,TRBJ1-1,CASNLNTEAFF,TGTGCCAGCAACTTGAACACTGAAGCTTTCTTT
TRBD1,.,TRBV7-9,TRBJ1-4,CASSSLPGQNNEKLFF,TGTGCCAGCAGCTCGCTTCCGGGACAGAATAATGAAAAACTGTTTTTT
.,.,TRBV12-5,TRBJ1-5,CASGLDADGAEPQHF,TGTGCTAGTGGTTTGGACGCGGACGGGGCAGAGCCCCAGCATTTT
TRBD1,.,TRBV7-6,TRBJ2-3,CASSRWDRGRDTQYF,TGTGCCAGCAGCCGATGGGACAGGGGAAGAGATACGCAGTATTTT
TRBD2,.,TRBV15,TRBJ2-5,CATSSGGGIAGETQYF,TGTGCCACCAGCAGCGGAGGAGGGATAGCGGGAGAGACCCAGTACTTC
.,.,TRBV6-5,TRBJ1-1,CASSYSGQADTEAFF,TGTGCCAGCAGTTACTCTGGCCAGGCGGACACTGAAGCTTTCTTT
TRBD1,once,TRBV27,TRBJ2-5,CASSPRQGGWETQYF,TGTGCCAGCAGCCCTAGACAGGGGGGTTGGGAGACCCAGTACTTC
TRBD1,.,TRBV28,TRBJ1-5,CASRRDRVNNQPQHF,TGTGCCAGCAGGCGGGACAGGGTAAACAATCAGCCCCAGCATTTT
TRBD2,once,TRBV30,TRBJ2-7,CAWGLAGPYEQYF,TGTGCCTGGGGACTAGCGGGCCCCTACGAGCAGTACTTC
.,.,TRBV28,TRBJ2-5,CASSLPPDENQETQYF,TGTGCCAGCAGTTTACCCCCAGACGAAAACCAAGAGACCCAGTACTTC